A single TCR beta chain is shown here with its context. Each cell subset's genomic DNA was divided evenly among several immunoSEQ plates. In replicate PCRs of sorted subsets, roughly 200 ng DNA, roughly 27,000 T cell genomes, was used. Profiling relied on immunoSEQ multiplex PCR, and the TCRdb table lists in-frame clones only, not all of them. The sample has hundreds of thousands of clones, 72% seen once. Germline CDR1 SGHRS, CDR2 YFSETQ. The CDR3 totals 16 residues. V lost 4 bases and J lost 6; bases outside the gene matches: 7. These data come from a study of shared clonotypes between healthy human individuals. Study information: A donor's plate count was three for CD4 naive and three for CD4 memory; CD8 naive had two and CD8 memory one.

Sequencing was done on a sample of memory CD4+ T cells sorted from blood. As for subset: CD45RA-negative fraction. The rearrangement links TRBV5-1 to TRBJ2-3; 14 bases fit TRBD2. The sequence was obtained from a woman in her 30s in good health. CDR3 nucleotides: TGCGCCAGCAGCCCCGGACTAGCGGGAGGCCTGGATACGCAGTATTTT. As protein: CASSPGLAGGLDTQYF.